This T cell receptor beta chain originates from a study of blood T cell repertoires in COVID-19 (dated by TCRdb to about 2020). With regard to the full study: Collaborator samples came from the United States, Italy and Spain and covered acute and convalescent phases of COVID-19. Where HLA class I and class II types were available, the types were taken from metadata supplied by the sample provider, not from assay-based typing. The samples were drawn from the first 160 participants of the ongoing ImmuneRACE study and from 950 to 1,500 subjects provided by 6 global collaborators. The material from the prospective study consisted of cDNA or gDNA derived from T cells, B-cell-depleted T cells, or PBMCs. A freely available public database, intended as a resource for researchers studying the immune response to SARS-CoV-2, is where the repertoires were released. Subjects who had been exposed to COVID-19, were actively infected with it, or had recovered from it provided the deeply sampled blood TCRbeta repertoires that made up the dataset. Nearly every sample came with metadata listing a de-identified subject ID, COVID-19 status, age in years and sex. Summary of the overall study and its limitations: The amount of clinical and demographic metadata varied by source and participant and was provided uncurated.

Whole blood was collected in K2EDTA tubes by collaborating institutions according to the institutions' own protocols. For TCRbeta analysis, collaborators shipped samples in one of three forms: frozen whole blood, isolated PBMCs, or DNA extracted from either of those sample types. This clone came up once. The clone's antigen remains unknown. Nothing much larger sits one base from this clone, and base qualities are not available. Relative to germline, V is 1 base shorter and J is 5 bases shorter, with 15 bases between their ends. CDR1 and CDR2, looked up from the germline V gene (reference sequence), are SGHNT and YYREEE. The CDR3 contains 15 residues, cysteine and phenylalanine counted. Left in the record is the CDR3 DNA by itself, 45 bases read in frame from the first base. TCRbeta CDR3 regions were amplified from genomic DNA using the immunoSEQ Assay, a bias-controlled multiplex PCR. Per the original workflow: The number of nucleated cells in each sample was estimated from the amplification of reference gene primers within the assay. To quantify the absolute abundance of each unique TCRbeta CDR3 rearrangement, sequence reads were collapsed and filtered. For each sample, productive Simpson clonality was calculated by taking the square root of Simpson's diversity index across productive rearrangements. This immuneACCESS table, as held by TCRdb, lists in-frame sequences with V and J called but not all clones. Of the missing ones, under half trace to an unresolved V gene in checked studies; the others have no known cause. V and J calls and clone size follow that table, whereas D and trimming were derived from the DNA. The sample records roughly 74,000 clones, around four fifths of which are singletons. The top ten clonotypes cover around 35% of the sample.

This clonotype originated in a man in his 70s with acute or convalescent COVID-19. The rearrangement combines TRBV5-4 with TRBJ1-1; TRBD1 is perhaps the D gene, given 6 matching bases. The sequencing input was peripheral blood. The CDR3 protein: CASSLPQGGYTEAFF. The nucleotide sequence reads TGTGCCAGCAGCTTGCCACAGGGTGGGTATACTGAAGCTTTCTTT.